Below are 3 T cell receptor beta chains sequenced from a single sample in a study of T-cell memory formation after mild COVID-19. TCRdb reprocessed the 5' RACE reads with MiXCR, giving one entry per CDR3 protein. The profile shows roughly 600,000 distinct CDR3 sequences, 15% to 20% of them singletons. The sample was PBMCs or a T cell subset sorted from them (not recorded which). All receptors derive from an adult woman who had mild COVID-19 (a few samples of this study predate the infection). Cell type and time point are not known.

The rearrangement uses TRBV11-2 and TRBJ2-1; D not certain. The CDR3 totals 16 residues. CDR1 is SGHAT and CDR2 is FQNNGV in the germline V gene. V shed 1 base and J shed 0 bases, with 10 bases lying between them. DNA for the CDR3: TGTGCCAGCAGCTTAGGCCCATTAAGCTCCTACAATGAGCAGTTCTTC. Protein: CASSLGPLSSYNEQFF. Based on the CDR3 plus reference TRBV11-2 and TRBJ2-1, the full variable domain is EAGVAQSPRYKIIEKRQSVAFWCNPISGHATLYWYQQILGQGPKLLIQFQNNGVVDDSQLPKDRFSAERLKGVDSTLKIQPAKLEDSAVYLCASSLGPLSSYNEQFFGPGTRLTVL.

For this clonotype: A read error may account for a junction end that differs from germline. The chain combines TRBV7-3 with TRBJ2-2; TRBD1 matches 8 bases. The CDR3 totals 16 residues. Germline V gene lookup returns CDR1 SGHTA and CDR2 FQGTGA. The CDR3 DNA sequence: TGTGCCAGCAGCTTAACGGGACAGGTCCTTACCGAGGAGCTGTTTTTT. The encoded protein is CASSLTGQVLTEELFF.

This clonotype came up a few times. V and J are TRBV11-1 and TRBJ2-7, with D perhaps assigned TRBD1 or TRBD2 (5 bases each). CDR1 SGHAT and CDR2 FQDESV come from the germline V gene (reference sequence). V shed 4 bases and J shed 6 bases, with 16 bases lying between them. CDR3 length equals 14 residues. CDR3 sequence (DNA): TGTGCCAGCAGCTCCCTGGTGAGGGGTCCCGAGCAGTACTTC. Its protein product is CASSSLVRGPEQYF.